The following is a TCR beta chain sequence with its context. Its antigen is not identified. This sample was taken from a study of T cells after yellow fever vaccination. The V segment lost 9 bases and the J segment 3 bases; nucleotides outside the gene matches: 7. Germline loops: CDR1 KGHDR, CDR2 SFDVKD. The CDR3 runs to 14 residues. Study-level findings and limits: It was a weaker secondary response, yet one that peaked faster, at day 5 versus 15. Clones from primary vaccination mostly reappeared after the booster (96% CD4, approximately 86% CD8).

TCRdb re-called the 5' RACE reads with MiXCR, one entry per CDR3 protein. The sample comprises around 500,000 distinct CDR3 sequences, just over 20% of which are singletons, and around 16% rests with the top ten. The starting material was PBMCs, obtained 21 days after the first yellow fever vaccination. The receptor was derived from a young man who received the YFV17D yellow fever vaccine. The chain carries TRBV24-1 and TRBJ2-1; 7 positions agree with TRBD1. CDR3 DNA sequence: TGTGCCACCGCCGACAGGGAGTACTACAATGAGCAGTTCTTC. It yields the protein CATADREYYNEQFF.